The next 29 T cell receptor beta chains were all read from a single sample in a study of CD8 T cells in Susac syndrome. RNA was extracted with the RNeasy kit, and a quantity of roughly 0.5 to 1 ug was reverse transcribed using random hexamers. TCRdb re-called the immunoSEQ multiplex PCR reads through MiXCR, storing one row per CDR3 protein. This table has around 140,000 distinct CDR3 sequences, less than 95% appearing once. What was sequenced was CD4+ T cells from PBMCs. These receptors originate from a human donor in good health.

The chain couples TRBV30 to TRBJ1-2, with 8 positions matching TRBD1. This CDR3 contains 12 residues. Trimming at V came to 2 bases and at J to 6 bases, leaving 2 bases not matched to a gene. Germline assignment: CDR1 GTSNPN and CDR2 SVGIG (reference sequence). In DNA, the CDR3 is TGTGCCTGGAGTCGGACAGGGAATGGCTACACCTTC. Translating gives CAWSRTGNGYTF.

This chain uses TRBV5-6 with TRBJ1-1; D gene uncertain. Trimming removed 2 bases from V and 5 bases from J, with 16 bases in between. In germline, CDR1 is SGHDT, CDR2 YYEEEE. The CDR3 loop spans 15 amino acids. This CDR3 is CASSFMVSQGTEAFF. In nucleotides, the CDR3 is TGTGCCAGCAGCTTTATGGTCTCCCAAGGGACTGAAGCTTTCTTT.

J is TRBJ1-4 and V is TRBV7-9; a weak D match, TRBD1 (6 bases). This CDR3 has 15 amino acids. In germline, CDR1 is SEHNR, CDR2 FQNEAQ (reference sequence). V was pared by 0 bases and J by 8 bases, with 13 bases between. CDR3 nucleotide sequence: TGTGCCAGCAGCTTAGCTGGGGGCTTCGGGGAAAAACTGTTTTTT. This sequence encodes CASSLAGGFGEKLFF.

The chain carries TRBV29-1 and TRBJ2-7, with 13 bases aligning to TRBD2. Trimming took 4 bases from V and 6 from J; bases not matched to a gene: 12. Germline CDR1 and CDR2: SQVTM and ANQGSEA. This CDR3 region has 16 residues. The CDR3 loop reads CSVVPGLAGVNAEQYF. CDR3 nucleotide sequence: TGCAGCGTTGTGCCTGGACTAGCGGGAGTCAACGCCGAGCAGTACTTC.

The chain couples TRBV5-4 to TRBJ2-3; 9 positions agree with TRBD2. CDR3 length: 15 residues. The germline V gene has CDR1 SGHNT and CDR2 YYREEE (reference sequence). V shed 3 bases and J 4 bases; nucleotides not matched to a gene: 6. CDR3 sequence: CASSSSGRRPDTQYF. DNA for the CDR3: TGTGCCAGCAGCTCAAGCGGGAGGCGACCAGATACGCAGTATTTT.

This chain links TRBV28 with TRBJ1-2; unclear D gene. The germline gives CDR1 MDHEN, CDR2 SYDVKM. The CDR3 runs 13 residues. Trimming left V 5 bases short and J 5 bases short, with 12 bases between. CDR3 residues: CASSDPWKYGYTF. The CDR3 coding sequence is TGTGCCAGCAGTGATCCATGGAAATATGGCTACACCTTC.

The rearrangement uses TRBV2 and TRBJ1-2; D unresolved. Germline V gene lookup returns CDR1 SNHLY and CDR2 FYNNEI. V lost 7 bases and J 8 bases, leaving 17 bases between the germline ends. The CDR3 is 13 residues long. CDR3 residues: CASTEGRAGGYTF. The CDR3 DNA is TGTGCCAGCACCGAGGGCCGGGCGGGAGGCTACACCTTC.

This clonotype showed up just a few times. The chain has TRBV5-1 and TRBJ2-7; D is perhaps TRBD1 (5 bases). V gave up 4 bases and J gave up 2 bases, with 10 bases separating them. This CDR3 contains 13 residues. Germline values: CDR1 SGHRS, CDR2 YFSETQ. The CDR3 sequence: CASSPDIAYEQYF. The CDR3 bases are TGCGCCAGCAGCCCGGACATCGCCTACGAGCAGTACTTC.

The rearrangement joins TRBV24-1 to TRBJ2-2; D is uncertain. Germline V gene sequence: CDR1 KGHDR, CDR2 SFDVKD. The CDR3 has 16 residues. V was clipped by 3 bases and J by 4 bases, with 14 bases between them. The CDR3 spells CATSDPRFRSTGELFF. The CDR3 DNA is TGTGCCACCAGTGATCCGCGGTTCAGATCCACCGGGGAGCTGTTTTTT.

The gene calls are TRBV20-1 and TRBJ2-2, with TRBD2 identical over 10 bases. Germline V CDR1 and CDR2: DFQATT, SNEGSKA (reference sequence). This CDR3 contains 15 residues. Here the CDR3 reads CRRAGGKENTGELFF. The CDR3 DNA sequence: TGCAGGAGAGCGGGAGGGAAAGAGAACACCGGGGAGCTGTTTTTT.

The V call is TRBV6-2 or TRBV6-3, the J call TRBJ2-1, with D perhaps TRBD2 (6 bases). This CDR3 has 13 residues. Germline V gene data show CDR1 as MNHEY and CDR2 as SVGEGT. V was trimmed by 7 bases and J by 9 bases, leaving 16 bases between them. The CDR3 bases are TGTGCCAGCACGGGAGATTGGTTCGGTGAGCAGTTCTTC. Translation gives CASTGDWFGEQFF.

This clonotype has just one count. The V gene is TRBV24-1, the J gene TRBJ2-1; TRBD2 matches 8 bases. Germline V gene sequence: CDR1 KGHDR, CDR2 SFDVKD. This CDR3 is 15 amino acids long. The V and J ends lost 2 bases and 1 base, in that order; junction bases with no gene match: 0. The CDR3 loop is CATSDSGGSYNEQFF. The DNA for the CDR3 is TGTGCCACCAGTGATTCGGGGGGGTCCTACAATGAGCAGTTCTTC.

The chain uses TRBV24-1 and TRBJ2-5; 8 bases fit TRBD1. J lost 5 bases, V lost 1 base, and 2 bases had no gene match. This CDR3 is 14 amino acids long. Germline assignment: CDR1 KGHDR and CDR2 SFDVKD. CDR3: CATSDFRGQETQYF. For the CDR3, the DNA is TGTGCCACCAGTGATTTCAGGGGGCAGGAGACCCAGTACTTC.

The rearrangement joins TRBV27 to TRBJ2-1, with 8 bases matching TRBD2. Per the germline V gene, CDR1 is MNHEY and CDR2 is SMNVEV (reference sequence). The CDR3 is made up of 16 amino acids. After removal of 5 bases from V and 1 base from J, the junction contained 7 bases not matched to a gene. The CDR3: CASSLLLAGSYNEQFF. For the CDR3, the DNA is TGTGCCAGCAGTCTACTATTAGCGGGGTCCTACAATGAGCAGTTCTTC.

This rearrangement joins TRBV6-1 to TRBJ1-2; D possibly corresponds to TRBD1 (5 bases). The V and J ends lost 11 bases and 0 bases respectively, with 13 bases between them. Looked up from germline, CDR1 is MNHNS and CDR2 is SASEGT. CDR3 size: 13 residues. The CDR3 protein is CAGAALANYGYTF. DNA of the CDR3: TGTGCCGGGGCGGCCCTAGCTAACTATGGCTACACCTTC.

The chain recombines TRBV27 with TRBJ2-7, with no clear D. The CDR3 has 13 residues. Per germline, CDR1 MNHEY and CDR2 SMNVEV (reference sequence). Deletions cut 2 bases from V and 7 bases from J, with 12 bases between. CDR3 protein: CASSLRHPLEQYF. CDR3 bases: TGTGCCAGCAGTTTAAGACATCCTCTGGAGCAGTACTTC.

CDR3 nucleotide sequence: TGTGCCATCAGGACTAGCGTTTCTTACAATGAGCAGTTCTTC. This translates into CAIRTSVSYNEQFF. V gene TRBV10-3 combines with J gene TRBJ2-1, with 8 bases matching TRBD2. The CDR3 consists of 14 residues. CDR1 is ENHRY, CDR2 SYGVKD, per germline. J lost 4 bases, V lost 6 bases, and 5 bases had no gene match.

The V gene is TRBV20-1, the J gene TRBJ2-7; TRBD2 aligns across 11 bases. The CDR3 is 14 amino acids. Germline CDR1 is DFQATT and CDR2 is SNEGSKA (reference sequence). Trimming took 5 bases from V and 0 from J; bases not matched to a gene: 3. CDR3 nucleotide sequence: TGCAGTGCTCTCGGACTAGCGGGCTCCTACGAGCAGTACTTC. It encodes CSALGLAGSYEQYF.

The rearrangement links TRBV13 to TRBJ1-1; no firm D call. The germline V gene encodes CDR1 PRHDT and CDR2 FYEKMQ (reference sequence). V was trimmed by 0 bases and J by 9 bases, leaving 8 bases between them. This CDR3 contains 12 residues. In nucleotides, the CDR3 is TGTGCCAGCAGCTTAGGAGGAAGTAAAGCTTTCTTT. Its translation: CASSLGGSKAFF.

The V call is TRBV5-8, the J call TRBJ2-3; 9 nucleotides agree with TRBD1. Germline CDR1 and CDR2: SGHTS and YDEGEE. After removal of 4 bases from V and 4 bases from J, the junction contained 7 bases not matched to a gene. CDR3 length: 15 residues. The CDR3 DNA sequence: TGTGCCAGCAGCAACGGGGACAGGGACTCAGATACGCAGTATTTT. This encodes CASSNGDRDSDTQYF.

The chain recombines TRBV10-3 with TRBJ2-1; 10 bases match TRBD1. The CDR3 spans 16 residues. Trimming at V came to 8 bases and at J to 7 bases, leaving 14 bases not matched to a gene. Germline V gene sequence: CDR1 ENHRY, CDR2 SYGVKD. The CDR3 DNA is TGTGCCATCGGCAAGGGGGGACAGGGGAGGAGAAATGAGCAGTTCTTC. This gives the protein CAIGKGGQGRRNEQFF.

The chain has TRBV6-1 and TRBJ1-2, with D unresolved. This CDR3 comprises 13 residues. Per germline, CDR1 MNHNS and CDR2 SASEGT. Trimming stripped 3 bases from V and 2 bases from J, with 7 bases between. CDR3 protein: CASSDYSNYGYTF. CDR3 sequence (DNA): TGTGCCAGCAGTGATTACAGCAACTATGGCTACACCTTC.

The chain couples TRBV20-1 to TRBJ2-6, with D unclear. Trimming took off 5 bases at V and 0 bases at J, with 17 bases between the two ends. The CDR3 runs to 17 residues. CDR1 is DFQATT, CDR2 SNEGSKA, per germline (reference sequence). The CDR3 DNA is TGCAGTGCTCCGAATAGTGCGTCCAGCTCTGGGGCCAACGTCCTGACTTTC. Encoded protein: CSAPNSASSSGANVLTF.

The J gene is TRBJ1-1, the V gene TRBV10-3, with D maybe TRBD1 (6 bases). Deletions cut 6 bases from V and 3 bases from J, with 20 bases between. The CDR3 spans 16 residues. Germline CDR1 ENHRY, CDR2 SYGVKD. The CDR3 nucleotides are TGTGCCATCAGCGAAAATACAGGGAAGGGTGACACTGAAGCTTTCTTT. Translation gives CAISENTGKGDTEAFF.

This rearrangement joins TRBV12-3 or TRBV12-4 to TRBJ2-7; possibly TRBD2 for D (6 bases). This CDR3 is 15 amino acids long. V was shortened by 4 bases and J by 4 bases, with 17 bases between the two germline ends. CDR3 region: CASSSLEGEQYEQYF. Here the CDR3 DNA reads TGTGCCAGCAGTTCCTTGGAGGGTGAACAATACGAGCAGTACTTC.

V gene TRBV7-9 combines with J gene TRBJ2-3; the D is unclear. The V end lost 1 base, the J end lost 6 bases, and 5 bases lay between the germline ends. The CDR3 runs to 12 residues. Germline V lookup: CDR1 SEHNR, CDR2 FQNEAQ (reference sequence). The CDR3 here is CASSLGVDTQYF. The CDR3 region has the DNA TGTGCCAGCAGCTTAGGCGTGGATACGCAGTATTTT.

The rearrangement uses TRBV2 and TRBJ2-7; D not certain. Germline CDR1 reads SNHLY; CDR2 reads FYNNEI. The V end lost 4 bases, the J end lost 5 bases, and 6 bases lay between the germline ends. This CDR3 has 11 amino acids. The CDR3: CASSARNEQYF. The CDR3 DNA follows: TGTGCCAGCAGTGCGAGGAACGAGCAGTACTTC.

The V gene is TRBV11-2, the J gene TRBJ2-2, with 8 bases fitting TRBD2. Unmatched junction bases numbered 1, after V lost 1 base and J lost 3 bases. The length of the CDR3 is 15 residues. The germline V gene has CDR1 SGHAT and CDR2 FQNNGV. The CDR3 reads CASSLGGRHTGELFF. The CDR3 region has the DNA TGTGCCAGCAGCTTAGGCGGGAGGCACACCGGGGAGCTGTTTTTT.

The V and J genes are TRBV3-1 and TRBJ2-7, with D possibly TRBD2 on 5 matching bases. Germline V gene data show CDR1 as LGHDT and CDR2 as YNNKEL (reference sequence). This CDR3 is 14 amino acids long. V gave up 2 bases and J gave up 2 bases, with 10 bases separating them. CDR3 DNA: TGTGCCAGCAGCCAAAAGGCGGGCACCTACGAGCAGTACTTC. Translating it yields CASSQKAGTYEQYF.